The subject of this entry is one T cell receptor (beta chain). Its antigen is as yet unknown. Trimming removed 3 bases at V and 4 bases at J, with 11 bases between. Germline-derived CDR1 and CDR2 are SGHRS and YFSETQ. CDR3 size: 13 residues. The sample is drawn from a study of T cells after posttransplantation cyclophosphamide. Study-wide results and limits: Tissue-infiltrating T cells from skin or gut overlapped little with blood T cells. Later blood repertoires were often dominated by clones from the donor CD8+ memory compartment. TRB clonality was highly associated with recipient CMV seropositivity and reactivation.

TCRdb's table, derived via immunoSEQ multiplex PCR, lists solely in-frame clones and lacks some. The sample shows roughly 10,000 clones, 80% to 90% of them seen only once. Control samples came 1 year after myeloablative marrow transplants with methotrexate plus calcineurin inhibitor. The sequenced sample was PBMCs, obtained roughly 460 days after allogeneic stem cell transplant with calcineurin inhibitor and methotrexate. V is TRBV5-1 and J is TRBJ2-7; no firm D call. The clonotype was recovered from a male patient aged 50 to 60 who received an allogeneic stem cell transplant from an unrelated donor, was CMV-positive, and had chronic GVHD only. Among the T cells, some may be from the graft donor. For the CDR3, the DNA is TGCGCCAGCAGCTCCCCTCAGATTTACGAGCAGTACTTC. As protein: CASSSPQIYEQYF.